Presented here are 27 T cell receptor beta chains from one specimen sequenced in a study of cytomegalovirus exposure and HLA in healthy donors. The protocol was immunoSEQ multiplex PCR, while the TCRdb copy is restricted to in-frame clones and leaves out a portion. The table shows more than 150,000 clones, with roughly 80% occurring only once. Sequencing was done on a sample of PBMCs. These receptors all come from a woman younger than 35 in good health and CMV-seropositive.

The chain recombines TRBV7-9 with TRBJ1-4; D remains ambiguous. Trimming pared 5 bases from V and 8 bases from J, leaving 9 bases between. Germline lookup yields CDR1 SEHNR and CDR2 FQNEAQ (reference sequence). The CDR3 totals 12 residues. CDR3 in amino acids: CASSPGNEKLFF. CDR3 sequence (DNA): TGTGCCAGCAGCCCCGGGAACGAAAAACTGTTTTTT.

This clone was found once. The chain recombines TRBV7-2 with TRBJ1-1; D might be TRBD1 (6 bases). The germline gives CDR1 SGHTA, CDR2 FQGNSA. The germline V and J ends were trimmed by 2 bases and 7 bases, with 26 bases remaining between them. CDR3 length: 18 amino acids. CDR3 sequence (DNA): TGTGCCAGCAGCTTATTTCGGACTTCAGGGGTCGGAGGTGGTGAAGCTTTCTTT. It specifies CASSLFRTSGVGGGEAFF. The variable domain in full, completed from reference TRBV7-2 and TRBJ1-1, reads GAGVSQSPSNKVTEKGKDVELRCDPISGHTALYWYRQSLGQGLEFLIYFQGNSAPDKSGLPSDRFSAERTGGSVSTLTIQRTQQEDSAVYLCASSLFRTSGVGGGEAFFGQGTRLTVV.

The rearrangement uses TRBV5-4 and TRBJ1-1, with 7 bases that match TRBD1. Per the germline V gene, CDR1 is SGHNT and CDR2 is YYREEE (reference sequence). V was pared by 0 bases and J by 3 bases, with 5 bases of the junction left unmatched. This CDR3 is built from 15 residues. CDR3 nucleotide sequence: TGTGCCAGCAGCTTGGTCAGGGGGGAGTACACTGAAGCTTTCTTT. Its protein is CASSLVRGEYTEAFF.

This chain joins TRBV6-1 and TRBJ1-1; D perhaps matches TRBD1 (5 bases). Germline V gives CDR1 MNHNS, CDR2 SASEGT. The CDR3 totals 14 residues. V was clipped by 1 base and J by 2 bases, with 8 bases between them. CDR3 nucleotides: TGTGCCAGCAGTGAAGACAGGACAAACACTGAAGCTTTCTTT. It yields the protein CASSEDRTNTEAFF.

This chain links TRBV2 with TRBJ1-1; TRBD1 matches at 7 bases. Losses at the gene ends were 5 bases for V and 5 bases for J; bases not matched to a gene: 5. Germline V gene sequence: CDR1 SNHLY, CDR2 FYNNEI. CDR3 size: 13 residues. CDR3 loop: CASSLGQTTEAFF. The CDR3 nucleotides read TGTGCCAGCAGTCTGGGACAGACTACTGAAGCTTTCTTT.

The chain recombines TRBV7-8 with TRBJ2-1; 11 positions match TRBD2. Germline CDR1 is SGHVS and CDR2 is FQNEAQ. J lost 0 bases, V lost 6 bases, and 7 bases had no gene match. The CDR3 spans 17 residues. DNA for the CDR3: TGTGCCAGCAGTACCCTAGCGGGGGGTAGCTCCTACAATGAGCAGTTCTTC. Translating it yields CASSTLAGGSSYNEQFF.

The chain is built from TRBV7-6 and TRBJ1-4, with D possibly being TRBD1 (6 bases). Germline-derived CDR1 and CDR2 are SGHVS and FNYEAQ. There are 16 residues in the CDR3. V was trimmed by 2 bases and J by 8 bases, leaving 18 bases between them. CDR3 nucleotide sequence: TGTGCCAGCAGCTTATATTTAGGGCAGGGGAAGGAAAAACTGTTTTTT. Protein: CASSLYLGQGKEKLFF.

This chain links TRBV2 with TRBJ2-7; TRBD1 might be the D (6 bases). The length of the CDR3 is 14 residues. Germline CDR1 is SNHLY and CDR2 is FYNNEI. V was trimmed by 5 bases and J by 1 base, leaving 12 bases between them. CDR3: CASSWQGTSYEQYF. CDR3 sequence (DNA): TGTGCCAGCAGTTGGCAGGGGACATCCTACGAGCAGTACTTC.

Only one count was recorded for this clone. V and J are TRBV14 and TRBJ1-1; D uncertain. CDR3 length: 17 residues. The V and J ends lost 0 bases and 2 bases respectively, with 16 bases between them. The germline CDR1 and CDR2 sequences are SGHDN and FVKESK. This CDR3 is CASSQDPLSFINTEAFF. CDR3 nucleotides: TGTGCCAGCAGCCAAGACCCACTCTCTTTCATCAACACTGAAGCTTTCTTT.

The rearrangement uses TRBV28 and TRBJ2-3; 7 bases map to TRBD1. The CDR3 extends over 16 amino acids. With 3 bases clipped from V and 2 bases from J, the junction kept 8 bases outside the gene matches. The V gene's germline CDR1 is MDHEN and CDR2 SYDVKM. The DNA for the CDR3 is TGTGCCAGCAGTTTCTTCGGGACAGATACCACAGATACGCAGTATTTT. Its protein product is CASSFFGTDTTDTQYF. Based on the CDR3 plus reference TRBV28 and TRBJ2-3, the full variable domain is DVKVTQSSRYLVKRTGEKVFLECVQDMDHENMFWYRQDPGLGLRLIYFSYDVKMKEKGDIPEGYSVSREKKERFSLILESASTNQTSMYLCASSFFGTDTTDTQYFGPGTRLTVL.

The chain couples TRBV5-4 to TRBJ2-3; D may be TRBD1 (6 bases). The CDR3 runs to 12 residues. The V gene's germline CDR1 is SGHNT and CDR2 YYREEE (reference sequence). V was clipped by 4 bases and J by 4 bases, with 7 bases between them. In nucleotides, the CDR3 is TGTGCCAGCAGCGAGGGGGCAGATACGCAGTATTTT. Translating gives CASSEGADTQYF.

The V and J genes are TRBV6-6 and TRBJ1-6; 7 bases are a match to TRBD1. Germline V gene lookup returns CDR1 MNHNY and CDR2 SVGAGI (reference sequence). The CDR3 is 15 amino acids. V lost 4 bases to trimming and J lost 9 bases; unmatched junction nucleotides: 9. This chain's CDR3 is CASSFHRDSGSPLHF. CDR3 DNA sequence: TGTGCCAGCAGTTTCCACCGGGACAGCGGTTCACCCCTCCACTTT.

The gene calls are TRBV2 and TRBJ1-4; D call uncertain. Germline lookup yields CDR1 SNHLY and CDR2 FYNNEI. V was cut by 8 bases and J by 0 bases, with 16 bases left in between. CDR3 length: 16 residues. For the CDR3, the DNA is TGTGCCAGCCGTCTCTTTCCCAGCGCAACTAATGAAAAACTGTTTTTT. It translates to CASRLFPSATNEKLFF.

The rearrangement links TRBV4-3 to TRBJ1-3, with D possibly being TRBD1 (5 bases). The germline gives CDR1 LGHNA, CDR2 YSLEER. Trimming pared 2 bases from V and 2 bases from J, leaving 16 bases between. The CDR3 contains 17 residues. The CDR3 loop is CASSQRLGAGPGNTIYF. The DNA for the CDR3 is TGCGCCAGCAGCCAAAGATTAGGGGCAGGGCCTGGAAACACCATATATTTT.

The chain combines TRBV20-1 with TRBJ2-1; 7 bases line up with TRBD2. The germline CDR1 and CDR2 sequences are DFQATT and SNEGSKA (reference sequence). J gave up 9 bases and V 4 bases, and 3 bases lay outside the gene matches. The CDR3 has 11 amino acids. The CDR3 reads CSATTSTEQFF. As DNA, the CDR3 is TGCAGTGCTACGACTAGCACTGAGCAGTTCTTC.

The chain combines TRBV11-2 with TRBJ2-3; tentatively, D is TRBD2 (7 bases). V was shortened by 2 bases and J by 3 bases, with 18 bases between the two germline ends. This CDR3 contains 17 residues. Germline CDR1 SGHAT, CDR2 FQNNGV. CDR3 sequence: CASSLQSGGVRTDTQYF. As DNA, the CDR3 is TGTGCCAGCAGCTTACAATCGGGGGGCGTGAGGACAGATACGCAGTATTTT.

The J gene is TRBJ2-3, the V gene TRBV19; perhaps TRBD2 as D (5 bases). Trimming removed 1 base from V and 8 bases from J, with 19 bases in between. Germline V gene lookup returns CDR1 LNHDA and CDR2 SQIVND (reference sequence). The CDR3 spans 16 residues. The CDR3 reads CASSIGHIQGRGTQYF. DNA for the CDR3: TGTGCCAGTAGTATAGGTCACATCCAAGGACGGGGTACGCAGTATTTT.

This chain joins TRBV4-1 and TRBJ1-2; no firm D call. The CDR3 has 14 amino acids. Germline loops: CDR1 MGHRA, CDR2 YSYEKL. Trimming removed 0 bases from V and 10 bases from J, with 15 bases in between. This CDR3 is CASSQDLAVSDYTF. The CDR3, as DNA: TGCGCCAGCAGCCAAGATTTGGCTGTCTCCGACTACACCTTC.

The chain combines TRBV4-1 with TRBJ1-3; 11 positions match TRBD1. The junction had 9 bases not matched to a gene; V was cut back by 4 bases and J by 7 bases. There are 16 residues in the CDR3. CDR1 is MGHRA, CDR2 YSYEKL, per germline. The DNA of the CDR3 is TGCGCCAGCAGCCCCGACGGACAGGGGGCGCGGAACACCATATATTTT. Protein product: CASSPDGQGARNTIYF.

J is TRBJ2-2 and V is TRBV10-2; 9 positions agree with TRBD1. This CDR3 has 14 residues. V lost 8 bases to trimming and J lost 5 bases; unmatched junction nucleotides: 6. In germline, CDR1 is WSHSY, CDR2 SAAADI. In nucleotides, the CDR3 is TGCGCCAGCGAGACCGGGACAGGGACCGGGGAGCTGTTTTTT. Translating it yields CASETGTGTGELFF.

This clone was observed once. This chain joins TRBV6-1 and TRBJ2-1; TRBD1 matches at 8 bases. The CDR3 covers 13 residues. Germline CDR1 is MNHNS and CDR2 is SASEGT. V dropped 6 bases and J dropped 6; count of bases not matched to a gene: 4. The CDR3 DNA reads TGTGCCAGCAGCTTCACAGGGGGCAATGAGCAGTTCTTC. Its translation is CASSFTGGNEQFF.

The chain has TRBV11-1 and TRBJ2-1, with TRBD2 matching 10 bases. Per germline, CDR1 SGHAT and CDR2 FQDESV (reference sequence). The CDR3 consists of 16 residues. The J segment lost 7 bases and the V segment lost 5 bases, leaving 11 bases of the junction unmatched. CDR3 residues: CASSPHGLADRNEQFF. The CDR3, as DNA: TGTGCCAGCAGCCCCCATGGACTAGCGGACCGGAATGAGCAGTTCTTC. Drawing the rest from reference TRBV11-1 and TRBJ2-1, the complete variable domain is EAEVAQSPRYKITEKSQAVAFWCDPISGHATLYWYRQILGQGPELLVQFQDESVVDDSQLPKDRFSAERLKGVDSTLKIQPAELGDSAMYLCASSPHGLADRNEQFFGPGTRLTVL.

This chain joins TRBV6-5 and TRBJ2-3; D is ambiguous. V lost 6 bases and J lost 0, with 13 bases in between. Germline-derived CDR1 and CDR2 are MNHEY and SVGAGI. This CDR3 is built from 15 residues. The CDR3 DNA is TGTGCCAGCAGGCGCGCACTCTCTAGCACAGATACGCAGTATTTT. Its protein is CASRRALSSTDTQYF.

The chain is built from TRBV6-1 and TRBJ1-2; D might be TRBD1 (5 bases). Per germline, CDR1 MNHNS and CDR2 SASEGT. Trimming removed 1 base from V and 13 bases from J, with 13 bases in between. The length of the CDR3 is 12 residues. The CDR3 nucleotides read TGTGCCAGCAGTGAAGTCGACAGCCGCCTCACCTTC. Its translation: CASSEVDSRLTF.

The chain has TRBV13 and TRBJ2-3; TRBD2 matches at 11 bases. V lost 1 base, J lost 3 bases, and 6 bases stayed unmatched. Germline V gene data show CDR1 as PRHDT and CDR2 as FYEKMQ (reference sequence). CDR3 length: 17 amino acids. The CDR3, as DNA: TGTGCCAGCAGCTTAGCCTCTGGACTAGCGGGTACAGATACGCAGTATTTT. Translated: CASSLASGLAGTDTQYF.

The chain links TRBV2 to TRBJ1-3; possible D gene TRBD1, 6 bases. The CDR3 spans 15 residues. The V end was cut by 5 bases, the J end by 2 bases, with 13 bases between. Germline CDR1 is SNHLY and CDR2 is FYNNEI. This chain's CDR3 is CASSPTGLAGNTIYF. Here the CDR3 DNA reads TGTGCCAGCAGTCCTACAGGGCTGGCTGGAAACACCATATATTTT.

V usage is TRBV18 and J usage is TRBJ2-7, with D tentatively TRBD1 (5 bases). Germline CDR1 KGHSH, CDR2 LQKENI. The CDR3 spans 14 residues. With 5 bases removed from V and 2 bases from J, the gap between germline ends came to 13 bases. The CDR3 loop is CASSSVDRPYEQYF. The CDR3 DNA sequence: TGTGCCAGCTCATCGGTCGACAGACCCTACGAGCAGTACTTC.